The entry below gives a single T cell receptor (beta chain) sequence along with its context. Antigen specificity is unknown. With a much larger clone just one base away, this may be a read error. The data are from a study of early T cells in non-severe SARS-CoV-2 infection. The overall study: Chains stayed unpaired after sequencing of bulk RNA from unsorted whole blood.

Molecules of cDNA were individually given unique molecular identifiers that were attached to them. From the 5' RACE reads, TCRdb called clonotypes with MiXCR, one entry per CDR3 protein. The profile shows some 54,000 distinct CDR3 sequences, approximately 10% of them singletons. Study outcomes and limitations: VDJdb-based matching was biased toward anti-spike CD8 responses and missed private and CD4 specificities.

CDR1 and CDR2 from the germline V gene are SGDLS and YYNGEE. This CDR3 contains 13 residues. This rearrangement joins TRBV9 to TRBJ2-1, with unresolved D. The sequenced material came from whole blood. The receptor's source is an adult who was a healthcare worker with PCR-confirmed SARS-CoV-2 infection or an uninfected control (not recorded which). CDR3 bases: TGTTCCAGCAGCTTAAGACCCGAGAATGAGCAGTTCTTC. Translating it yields CSSSLRPENEQFF.